This entry is about one T cell receptor (beta chain). This sample stems from a study of CD8 T cells in Susac syndrome. This CDR3 has 21 residues. The trim removed 2 bases at V and 7 bases at J, leaving 23 bases unmatched. CDR1 and CDR2 from the germline V gene are GTSNPN and SVGIG (reference sequence). Bulk CD8+ and CD4+ cells came from magnetic negative isolation; CD8+ TEMRA by FACS. Reverse transcription used roughly 0.45 to 1 ug RNA and random hexamers. One entry per CDR3 protein results from TCRdb running MiXCR on the immunoSEQ multiplex PCR reads. The sample lists fewer than 300,000 distinct CDR3 sequences; roughly 81% were seen once.

Sequenced: CD8+ T cells from PBMCs. The source is a human donor with multiple sclerosis. This chain connects TRBV30 to TRBJ2-1; 13 bases map to TRBD2. CDR3: CAWSPYEGLAGLDFTGNEQFF. Written as DNA, the CDR3 is TGTGCCTGGAGTCCCTATGAGGGACTAGCGGGATTAGACTTTACGGGGAATGAGCAGTTCTTC.